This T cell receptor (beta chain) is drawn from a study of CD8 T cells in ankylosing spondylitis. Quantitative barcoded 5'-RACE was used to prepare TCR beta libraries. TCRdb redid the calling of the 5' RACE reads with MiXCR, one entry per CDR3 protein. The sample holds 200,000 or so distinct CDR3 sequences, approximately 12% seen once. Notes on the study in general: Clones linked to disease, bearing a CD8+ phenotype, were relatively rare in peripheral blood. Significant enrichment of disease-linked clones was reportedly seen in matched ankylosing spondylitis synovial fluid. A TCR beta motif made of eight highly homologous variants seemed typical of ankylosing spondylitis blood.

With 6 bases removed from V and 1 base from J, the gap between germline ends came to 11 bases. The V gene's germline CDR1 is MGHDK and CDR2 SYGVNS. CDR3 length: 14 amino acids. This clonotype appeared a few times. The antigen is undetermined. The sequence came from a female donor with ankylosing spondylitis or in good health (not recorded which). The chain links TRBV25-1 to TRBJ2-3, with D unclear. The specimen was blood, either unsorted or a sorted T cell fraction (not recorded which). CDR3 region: CASSPRRRTDTQYF. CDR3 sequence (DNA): TGTGCCAGCAGCCCACGGCGGCGCACAGATACGCAGTATTTT.